This is a list of T cell receptor beta chains from one sample in a study of patients and donors after allogeneic stem cell transplantation. In TCRdb, the RT-PCR reads were re-called with MiXCR into one record per CDR3 protein. The sample holds about a million distinct CDR3 sequences, more than 15% seen once. Sequencing used blood, either unsorted or a sorted T cell fraction (not recorded which). The receptors here all came from a human donor who was either an allogeneic HSCT recipient or a stem cell or donor lymphocyte infusion donor (not recorded which). It is not recorded whose cells these are; they may come from a transplant donor. Each CDR3 is given with its conserved first and last residue. The D gene is left open where the match is weak. Clone size appears in some rows only: once, few, many, or a class for an expanded clone.

clone_size: NA; v_call: TRBV7-6; j_call: TRBJ2-2; d_call: TRBD2; cdr3_nt: TGTGCCAGCAGCCCAATAGCGGGGGGGCGAACCGGGGAGCTGTTTTTT; cdr3_aa: CASSPIAGGRTGELFF
clone_size: few; v_call: TRBV4-1; j_call: TRBJ2-1; d_call: NA; cdr3_nt: TGCGCCAGCAGCCAAGAAGGAGGGACTCTCCAGTTCTTC; cdr3_aa: CASSQEGGTLQFF
clone_size: NA; v_call: TRBV9; j_call: TRBJ2-1; d_call: TRBD2; cdr3_nt: TGTGCCAGCAGCCCCCTCGGGGGGGCGGATGAGCAGTTCTTC; cdr3_aa: CASSPLGGADEQFF
clone_size: few; v_call: TRBV29-1; j_call: TRBJ2-7; d_call: NA; cdr3_nt: TGCAGCGGCGGGCCTCCGCACTTC; cdr3_aa: CSGGPPHF
clone_size: few; v_call: TRBV7-3; j_call: TRBJ1-1; d_call: NA; cdr3_nt: TGTGCCAGCCCGAGGGTGGTAGCTTTCTTT; cdr3_aa: CASPRVVAFF
clone_size: NA; v_call: TRBV12-3/TRBV12-4; j_call: TRBJ2-2; d_call: NA; cdr3_nt: TGTGCTATCGCAGGGACACGGACCACCGGGGAGCTGTTTTTT; cdr3_aa: CAIAGTRTTGELFF
clone_size: few; v_call: TRBV12-5; j_call: TRBJ2-3; d_call: TRBD1; cdr3_nt: TGTGCTAGTGGTTCTCGGACAGGCCGCGGGGATACGCAGTATTTT; cdr3_aa: CASGSRTGRGDTQYF
clone_size: few; v_call: TRBV20-1; j_call: TRBJ2-7; d_call: TRBD2; cdr3_nt: TGCAGTGCTAAGACTAGCGGCGAGCAGTACTTC; cdr3_aa: CSAKTSGEQYF
clone_size: many; v_call: TRBV12-3/TRBV12-4; j_call: TRBJ2-1; d_call: NA; cdr3_nt: TGTGCCAGCAGTTTAATAGTCAGTGAGCAGTTCTTC; cdr3_aa: CASSLIVSEQFF
clone_size: few; v_call: TRBV28; j_call: TRBJ2-2; d_call: NA; cdr3_nt: TGTGCCAGCAGTTTTGGGCAAATTCTAGCCGGGGAGCTGTTTTTT; cdr3_aa: CASSFGQILAGELFF
clone_size: NA; v_call: TRBV4-1; j_call: TRBJ1-5; d_call: NA; cdr3_nt: TGCGCCAGCAGCCAAGCCACTGGGCGGAGCAATCAGCCCCAGCATTTT; cdr3_aa: CASSQATGRSNQPQHF
clone_size: NA; v_call: TRBV5-6; j_call: TRBJ1-1; d_call: NA; cdr3_nt: TGTGCCAGCAGCTACACGACACGCGTGACGGAAGCTTTCTTT; cdr3_aa: CASSYTTRVTEAFF
clone_size: NA; v_call: TRBV6-5; j_call: TRBJ1-5; d_call: TRBD1; cdr3_nt: TGTGCCAGCAGTTCGGGACAGTGGGGCAATCAGCCCCAGCATTTT; cdr3_aa: CASSSGQWGNQPQHF
clone_size: many; v_call: TRBV20-1; j_call: TRBJ2-3; d_call: TRBD2; cdr3_nt: TGCAGTGCCAGGAGCGGGAGAGGAAAAGATACGCAGTATTTT; cdr3_aa: CSARSGRGKDTQYF
clone_size: NA; v_call: TRBV25-1; j_call: TRBJ2-3; d_call: TRBD2; cdr3_nt: TGTGCCAGCACTGGAGGTGCGGGAGGGGGTACAGATACGCAGTATTTT; cdr3_aa: CASTGGAGGGTDTQYF
clone_size: NA; v_call: TRBV12-3/TRBV12-4; j_call: TRBJ2-3; d_call: NA; cdr3_nt: TGTGCCAGTCATACCACAGATACGCAGTATTTT; cdr3_aa: CASHTTDTQYF